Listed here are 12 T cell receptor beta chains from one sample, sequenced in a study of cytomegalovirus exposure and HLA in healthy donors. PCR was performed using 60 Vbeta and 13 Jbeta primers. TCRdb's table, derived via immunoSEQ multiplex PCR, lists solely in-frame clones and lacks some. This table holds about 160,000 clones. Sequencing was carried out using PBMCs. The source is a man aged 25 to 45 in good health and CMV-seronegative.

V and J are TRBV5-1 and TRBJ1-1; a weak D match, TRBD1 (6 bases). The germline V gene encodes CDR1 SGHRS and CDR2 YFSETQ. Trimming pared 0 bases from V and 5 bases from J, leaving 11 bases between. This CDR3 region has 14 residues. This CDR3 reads CASSLAGAGTEAFF. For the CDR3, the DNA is TGCGCCAGCAGCTTGGCAGGGGCAGGGACTGAAGCTTTCTTT.

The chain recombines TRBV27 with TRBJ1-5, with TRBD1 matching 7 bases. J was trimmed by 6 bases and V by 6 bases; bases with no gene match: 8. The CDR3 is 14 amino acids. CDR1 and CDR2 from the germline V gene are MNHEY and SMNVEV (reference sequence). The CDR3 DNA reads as TGTGCCAGCAGCCACAGGGGCTGGGGTCAGCCCCAGCATTTT. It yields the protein CASSHRGWGQPQHF.

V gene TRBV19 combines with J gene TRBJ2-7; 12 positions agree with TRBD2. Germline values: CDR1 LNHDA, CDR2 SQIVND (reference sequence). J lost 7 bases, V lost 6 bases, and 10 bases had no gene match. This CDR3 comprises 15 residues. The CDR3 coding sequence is TGTGCCAGTAGCCATCGACTAGCGGGAGTTCGAGAGCAGTACTTC. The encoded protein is CASSHRLAGVREQYF.

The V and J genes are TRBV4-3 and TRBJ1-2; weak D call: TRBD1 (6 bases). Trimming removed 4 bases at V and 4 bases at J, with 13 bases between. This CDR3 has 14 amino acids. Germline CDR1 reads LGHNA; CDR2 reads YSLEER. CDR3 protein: CASSPGAALYGYTF. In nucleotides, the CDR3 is TGCGCCAGCAGCCCAGGGGCAGCCCTCTATGGCTACACCTTC.

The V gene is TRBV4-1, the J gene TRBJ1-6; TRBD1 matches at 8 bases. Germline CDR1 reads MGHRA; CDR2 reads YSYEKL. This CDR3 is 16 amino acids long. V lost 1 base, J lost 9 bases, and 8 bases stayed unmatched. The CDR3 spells CASSQGNRGTISPLHF. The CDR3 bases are TGCGCCAGCAGCCAAGGCAACAGGGGGACTATTTCACCCCTCCACTTT.

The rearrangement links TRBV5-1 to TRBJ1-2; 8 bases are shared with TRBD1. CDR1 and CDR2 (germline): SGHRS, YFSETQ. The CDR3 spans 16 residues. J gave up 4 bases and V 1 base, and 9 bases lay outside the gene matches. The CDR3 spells CASSLRTGSRGYGYTF. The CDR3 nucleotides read TGCGCCAGCAGCTTGAGGACAGGGAGTCGTGGCTATGGCTACACCTTC.

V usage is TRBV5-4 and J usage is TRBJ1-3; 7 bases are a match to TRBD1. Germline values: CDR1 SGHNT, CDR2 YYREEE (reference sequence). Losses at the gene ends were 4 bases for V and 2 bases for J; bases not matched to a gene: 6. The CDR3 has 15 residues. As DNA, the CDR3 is TGTGCCAGCAGCGCGCCCGGGACAGCTGGAAACACCATATATTTT. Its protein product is CASSAPGTAGNTIYF. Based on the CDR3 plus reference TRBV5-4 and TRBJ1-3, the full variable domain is ETGVTQSPTHLIKTRGQQVTLRCSSQSGHNTVSWYQQALGQGPQFIFQYYREEENGRGNFPPRFSGLQFPNYSSELNVNALELDDSALYLCASSAPGTAGNTIYFGEGSWLTVV.

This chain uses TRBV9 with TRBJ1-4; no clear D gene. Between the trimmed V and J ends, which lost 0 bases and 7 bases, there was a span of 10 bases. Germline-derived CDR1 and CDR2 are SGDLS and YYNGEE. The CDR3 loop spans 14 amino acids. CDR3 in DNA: TGTGCCAGCAGCGTAGCTCCTTTTAGTGAAAAACTGTTTTTT. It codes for CASSVAPFSEKLFF.

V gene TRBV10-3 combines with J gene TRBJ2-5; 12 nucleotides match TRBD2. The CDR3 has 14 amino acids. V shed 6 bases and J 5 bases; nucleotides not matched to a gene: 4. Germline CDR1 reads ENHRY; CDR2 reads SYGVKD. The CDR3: CAIRTSGSTETQYF. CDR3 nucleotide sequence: TGTGCCATCAGGACTAGCGGGAGTACCGAGACCCAGTACTTC.

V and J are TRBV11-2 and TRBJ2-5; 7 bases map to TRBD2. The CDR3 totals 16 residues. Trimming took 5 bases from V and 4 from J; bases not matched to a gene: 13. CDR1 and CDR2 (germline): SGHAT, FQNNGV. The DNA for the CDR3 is TGTGCCAGCAGCGACCGGGTGGGAGGGTTAGGAGAGACCCAGTACTTC. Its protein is CASSDRVGGLGETQYF.

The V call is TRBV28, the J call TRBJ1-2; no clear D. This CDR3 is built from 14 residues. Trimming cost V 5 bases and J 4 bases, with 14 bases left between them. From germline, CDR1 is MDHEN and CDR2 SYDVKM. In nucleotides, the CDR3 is TGTGCCAGCAGTGGGTCTGGGCTCAGCTATGGCTACACCTTC. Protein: CASSGSGLSYGYTF.

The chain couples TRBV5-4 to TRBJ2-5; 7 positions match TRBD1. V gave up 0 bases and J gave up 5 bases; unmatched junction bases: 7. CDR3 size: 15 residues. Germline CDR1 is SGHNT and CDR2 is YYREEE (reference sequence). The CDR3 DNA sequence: TGTGCCAGCAGCTTGGTTGGGACAGTCGTGGAGACCCAGTACTTC. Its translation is CASSLVGTVVETQYF.